These 18 T cell receptor beta chains originate from one sample sequenced in a study of Ad26.COV2.S vaccination and SARS-CoV-2 variants. Some clones are missing from TCRdb's copy, which holds only in-frame ones; the method was immunoSEQ multiplex PCR. The sample has around 420,000 clones; around 87% are singletons. Specified treatment: roughly 18 received Ad26.COV2.S at low or high dose, single or two shots; about 5 received placebo; per-sample allocation not given. The samples were gathered on day 63 after the first injection of vaccine or placebo. Sample: peripheral blood, taken in a trial of Ad26.COV2.S vaccine versus placebo. The receptors originated from a person between 18 and 65 years old who received the Ad26.COV2.S COVID-19 vaccine or a placebo.

V is TRBV7-6 and J is TRBJ2-7, with 10 bases lining up with TRBD1. The CDR3 is 16 residues long. Germline V gene data show CDR1 as SGHVS and CDR2 as FNYEAQ. V gave up 2 bases and J gave up 6 bases; unmatched junction bases: 10. The CDR3 protein is CASSLYGTGVVIEQYF. DNA of the CDR3: TGTGCCAGCAGCTTATATGGGACAGGGGTGGTAATCGAGCAGTACTTC.

V gene TRBV19 combines with J gene TRBJ1-4, with D possibly matching TRBD1 (5 bases). Trimming shortened V by 2 bases and J by 4 bases, and 17 bases separated the two germline ends. Germline values: CDR1 LNHDA, CDR2 SQIVND (reference sequence). The CDR3 sequence is 17 residues long. The CDR3 nucleotides read TGTGCCAGTAGTATACTAGGGGCCGTTGGACGTAATGAAAAACTGTTTTTT. It translates to CASSILGAVGRNEKLFF. Based on the CDR3 plus reference TRBV19 and TRBJ1-4, the full variable domain is DGGITQSPKYLFRKEGQNVTLSCEQNLNHDAMYWYRQDPGQGLRLIYYSQIVNDFQKGDIAEGYSVSREKKESFPLTVTSAQKNPTAFYLCASSILGAVGRNEKLFFGSGTQLSVL.

The V gene is TRBV4-3, the J gene TRBJ2-7; possibly TRBD2 for D (5 bases). Trimming removed 1 base from V and 0 bases from J, with 10 bases in between. CDR1 LGHNA and CDR2 YSLEER come from the germline V gene. This CDR3 region has 15 residues. The CDR3 bases are TGCGCCAGCAGCCAAGCTGGGGAGTTCTCCTACGAGCAGTACTTC. This encodes CASSQAGEFSYEQYF.

This clone was observed a few times. The CDR3 DNA sequence: TGTGCCAGCAGGAGAAATACCAATTCACCCCTCCACTTT. Amino acids: CASRRNTNSPLHF. This sequence joins TRBV6-5 and TRBJ1-6; no firm D call. Germline V CDR1 and CDR2: MNHEY, SVGAGI. V was trimmed by 6 bases and J by 7 bases, leaving 10 bases between them. The CDR3 runs to 13 residues.

The genes are TRBV6-5 and TRBJ1-4; 8 nucleotides align to TRBD1. The CDR3 totals 14 residues. Germline assignment: CDR1 MNHEY and CDR2 SVGAGI. V was pared by 5 bases and J by 5 bases, with 4 bases of the junction left unmatched. The CDR3 region is CASSLTGGNEKLFF. CDR3 in DNA: TGTGCCAGCAGTCTCACAGGGGGGAATGAAAAACTGTTTTTT.

This chain uses TRBV20-1 with TRBJ2-7; D remains unclear. Germline V CDR1 and CDR2: DFQATT, SNEGSKA (reference sequence). CDR3 length: 10 amino acids. Trimming pared 6 bases from V and 4 bases from J, leaving 7 bases between. CDR3 region: CSAAAYEQYF. In DNA form, the CDR3 reads TGCAGTGCGGCAGCGTACGAGCAGTACTTC.

The chain combines TRBV5-5 with TRBJ1-4; D unclear. V was pared by 4 bases and J by 8 bases, with 9 bases between. The CDR3 runs to 12 residues. Germline V gives CDR1 SGHKS, CDR2 YYEKEE (reference sequence). The CDR3 is CASSLGEEKLFF. CDR3 in DNA: TGTGCCAGCAGCCTCGGAGAGGAAAAACTGTTTTTT.

The V and J genes are TRBV6-5 and TRBJ1-2, with 7 positions matching TRBD1. Trimming cost V 2 bases and J 2 bases; bases outside gene matches: 5. Germline V CDR1 and CDR2: MNHEY, SVGAGI. This CDR3 is 15 amino acids long. In DNA form, the CDR3 reads TGTGCCAGCAGTTACGCGACAGGGAAGAACTATGGCTACACCTTC. Translation: CASSYATGKNYGYTF.

J is TRBJ1-1 and V is TRBV6-2 or TRBV6-3, with D possibly TRBD1 on 6 matching bases. CDR3 length: 13 residues. Trimming left V 6 bases short and J 3 bases short, with 11 bases between. Germline lookup yields CDR1 MNHEY and CDR2 SVGEGT. CDR3 nucleotide sequence: TGTGCCAGCAGCCTAGGGGGGGACACTGAAGCTTTCTTT. Amino acids: CASSLGGDTEAFF.

The chain recombines TRBV5-4 with TRBJ1-3, with 8 bases fitting TRBD1. There are 14 residues in the CDR3. Germline lookup yields CDR1 SGHNT and CDR2 YYREEE (reference sequence). The V gene end was trimmed by 7 bases and the J gene end by 0 bases; junction bases not matched to a gene: 3. The CDR3 protein is CASGGTGSGNTIYF. The CDR3 nucleotides are TGTGCCAGCGGGGGGACAGGCTCTGGAAACACCATATATTTT.

The rearrangement links TRBV5-1 to TRBJ2-7, with a tentative D call TRBD1 (5 bases). V was clipped by 3 bases and J by 2 bases, with 15 bases between them. Germline V gene lookup returns CDR1 SGHRS and CDR2 YFSETQ. The CDR3 contains 15 residues. The CDR3 here is CASSSLQQGAYEQYF. The CDR3 bases are TGCGCCAGCAGCTCGCTACAGCAAGGGGCCTACGAGCAGTACTTC.

V is TRBV9 and J is TRBJ1-2; no clear D. Germline V gene sequence: CDR1 SGDLS, CDR2 YYNGEE. Between the trimmed V and J ends, which lost 3 bases and 7 bases, there was a span of 13 bases. This CDR3 spans 13 amino acids. CDR3 sequence (DNA): TGTGCCAGCAGCGCGTCCCGTGGGTCTGGCTACACCTTC. Encoded protein: CASSASRGSGYTF. The full variable domain, with the rest looked up from reference TRBV9 and TRBJ1-2, is DSGVTQTPKHLITATGQRVTLRCSPRSGDLSVYWYQQSLDQGLQFLIQYYNGEERAKGNILERFSAQQFPDLHSELNLSSLELGDSALYFCASSASRGSGYTFGSGTRLTVV.

This sequence joins TRBV5-4 and TRBJ1-6; 9 nucleotides align to TRBD1. V gave up 3 bases and J gave up 4 bases; unmatched junction bases: 2. The CDR3 has 15 amino acids. Germline lookup yields CDR1 SGHNT and CDR2 YYREEE (reference sequence). The CDR3 DNA reads as TGTGCCAGCAGCTCGGACAGGGGATATAATTCACCCCTCCACTTT. It codes for CASSSDRGYNSPLHF.

This clone has a single count. The chain has TRBV28 and TRBJ2-7; D is uncertain. Germline loops: CDR1 MDHEN, CDR2 SYDVKM. V dropped 6 bases and J dropped 6 bases, with 15 bases sitting between them. The CDR3 covers 13 residues. CDR3 residues: CASSARRRLEQYF. DNA of the CDR3: TGTGCCAGCAGCGCACGCCGGAGACTCGAGCAGTACTTC.

The genes are TRBV12-2 and TRBJ2-1; TRBD2, the D gene given by the table, was not confirmed from the DNA. TRBV12-2 is termed a pseudogene. The CDR3 loop spans 18 amino acids. The CDR3 spells CASRFFRRGLVSFNEQFF. The CDR3 nucleotides are TGTGCAAGTCGCTTTTTTAGAAGAGGACTAGTCTCCTTCAATGAGCAGTTCTTC.

The rearrangement links TRBV10-3 to TRBJ1-1; 9 positions agree with TRBD1. Germline CDR1 reads ENHRY; CDR2 reads SYGVKD. The CDR3 loop spans 15 amino acids. The V segment lost 6 bases and the J segment 4 bases; nucleotides outside the gene matches: 9. This CDR3 is CAISSGTGTSTEAFF. CDR3 in DNA: TGTGCCATCAGCTCCGGGACAGGGACGAGCACTGAAGCTTTCTTT.

The chain links TRBV30 to TRBJ2-7; TRBD1 or TRBD2 may be the D gene (7 bases each). CDR3 size: 13 residues. With 4 bases removed from V and 2 bases from J, the gap between germline ends came to 12 bases. CDR1 and CDR2 (germline): GTSNPN, SVGIG (reference sequence). The CDR3 region is CAWNSGGAYEQYF. The CDR3 DNA is TGTGCCTGGAATTCAGGGGGGGCCTACGAGCAGTACTTC. Combining the CDR3 with reference TRBV30 and TRBJ2-7 gives the whole variable domain SQTIHQWPATLVQPVGSPLSLECTVEGTSNPNLYWYRQAAGRGLQLLFYSVGIGQISSEVPQNLSASRPQDRQFILSSKKLLLSDSGFYLCAWNSGGAYEQYFGPGTRLTVT.

The chain joins TRBV5-1 to TRBJ2-2; perhaps TRBD2 as D (6 bases). The germline V and J ends were trimmed by 0 bases and 3 bases, with 6 bases remaining between them. The CDR3 is 14 amino acids. The V gene's germline CDR1 is SGHRS and CDR2 YFSETQ. DNA of the CDR3: TGCGCCAGCAGCTTGGGGGACTACACCGGGGAGCTGTTTTTT. Protein product: CASSLGDYTGELFF.